Here is one T cell receptor beta chain with its context. The sample belongs to a study of cytomegalovirus exposure and HLA in healthy donors. In the PCR, 60 Vbeta and 13 Jbeta primers were used. Repertoires were generated with immunoSEQ multiplex PCR, while TCRdb's copy carries only in-frame clones and drops some. The data contain about 120,000 clones, over 75% of them singletons. With 2 bases removed from V and 7 bases from J, the gap between germline ends came to 12 bases. CDR3 length equals 14 residues. CDR1 is MNHEY and CDR2 is SVGAGI in the germline V gene. The source is a man in his thirties or forties in good health and CMV-seronegative. The material sequenced was PBMCs. The genes are TRBV6-5 and TRBJ1-5; D gene ambiguous. In DNA form, the CDR3 reads TGTGCCAGCAGTTACGGAGCACTAGCCCAGCCCCAGCATTTT. Protein sequence: CASSYGALAQPQHF.